The 21 T cell receptor beta chains listed next were all sequenced from one sample in a study of cytomegalovirus exposure and HLA in healthy donors. The PCR made use of 60 Vbeta and 13 Jbeta primers. Sequenced by immunoSEQ multiplex PCR; TCRdb stores in-frame clones only, minus some. This sample yields more than 65,000 clones, of which roughly four fifths are seen a single time; around 10% belongs to the top ten. The sample consisted of PBMCs. All receptors come from an older woman in good health and CMV-seropositive.

V gene TRBV9 combines with J gene TRBJ2-3; D might be TRBD2 (6 bases). V was shortened by 4 bases and J by 0 bases, with 12 bases between the two germline ends. Per germline, CDR1 SGDLS and CDR2 YYNGEE. The CDR3 is made up of 15 amino acids. The CDR3 DNA follows: TGTGCCAGCAGCTCAGGTAGCGGAAGCACAGATACGCAGTATTTT. Its translation is CASSSGSGSTDTQYF.

The V and J genes are TRBV18 and TRBJ1-4; no reliable D call. V lost 1 base and J 4 bases, leaving 7 bases between the germline ends. The CDR3 is 14 amino acids. The germline V gene encodes CDR1 KGHSH and CDR2 LQKENI. The CDR3: CASSPQSLNEKLFF. In DNA form, the CDR3 reads TGTGCCAGCTCACCACAGAGTCTTAATGAAAAACTGTTTTTT.

V is TRBV19 and J is TRBJ2-7; 7 bases map to TRBD2. Germline CDR1 is LNHDA and CDR2 is SQIVND (reference sequence). Trimming at V came to 5 bases and at J to 6 bases, leaving 10 bases not matched to a gene. The CDR3 length is 14 residues. CDR3 in amino acids: CASSASRRGFEQYF. The CDR3, as DNA: TGTGCCAGTAGTGCCTCTCGGCGGGGGTTCGAGCAGTACTTC.

The chain joins TRBV11-2 to TRBJ1-3; perhaps TRBD1 as D (5 bases). CDR3 length: 19 residues. V shed 6 bases and J shed 0 bases, with 24 bases lying between them. Germline values: CDR1 SGHAT, CDR2 FQNNGV. The chain's CDR3 is CASRPKIRQPHISGNTIYF. The CDR3 bases are TGTGCCAGCAGACCTAAAATTCGACAGCCTCACATCTCTGGAAACACCATATATTTT.

V usage is TRBV19 and J usage is TRBJ1-2; TRBD1 matches at 9 bases. The germline gives CDR1 LNHDA, CDR2 SQIVND (reference sequence). The CDR3 has 15 amino acids. V lost 7 bases, J lost 5 bases, and 11 bases stayed unmatched. CDR3 bases: TGTGCCAGTAAGGGGTGGACAGGGGTACCATATGGCTACACCTTC. Protein: CASKGWTGVPYGYTF.

The rearrangement uses TRBV6-5 and TRBJ1-5, with a weak D call TRBD1 (6 bases). CDR1 MNHEY and CDR2 SVGAGI come from the germline V gene. This CDR3 is 13 amino acids long. Trimming stripped 7 bases from V and 9 bases from J, with 16 bases between. In nucleotides, the CDR3 is TGTGCCAGCAACGAGGGACACCCGCCGCCCCAGCATTTT. Its translation: CASNEGHPPPQHF.

V is TRBV27 and J is TRBJ1-2; tentative D call: TRBD1 (6 bases). The CDR3 sequence is 14 residues long. Germline V CDR1 and CDR2: MNHEY, SMNVEV (reference sequence). V lost 5 bases to trimming and J lost 2 bases, with 12 bases between them. This CDR3 reads CASSPRQANYGYTF. The CDR3 coding sequence is TGTGCCAGCAGTCCGCGACAGGCCAACTATGGCTACACCTTC.

This clone is a singleton in its sample. This chain links TRBV6-5 with TRBJ2-1; 8 bases line up with TRBD1. The CDR3 is 15 residues long. Germline CDR1 reads MNHEY; CDR2 reads SVGAGI. V shed 7 bases and J 4 bases; nucleotides not matched to a gene: 9. The CDR3 coding sequence is TGTGCCAGCAAGACCGGGACAGGAGGATACAATGAGCAGTTCTTC. Translation gives CASKTGTGGYNEQFF.

Only one count was recorded for this clone. V and J are TRBV13 and TRBJ2-7; D remains ambiguous. From germline, CDR1 is PRHDT and CDR2 FYEKMQ (reference sequence). CDR3 length: 11 amino acids. Trimming shortened V by 3 bases and J by 5 bases, and 5 bases separated the two germline ends. Here the CDR3 DNA reads TGTGCCAGCAGCTTCAGGCACGAGCAGTACTTC. Translating gives CASSFRHEQYF.

A single count supports this clone. This rearrangement joins TRBV4-1 to TRBJ2-1; 7 nucleotides agree with TRBD1. The CDR3 has 16 amino acids. V trimming: 1 base; J trimming: 6 bases; junction bases outside the gene matches: 9. CDR1 is MGHRA and CDR2 is YSYEKL in the germline V gene. CDR3 DNA: TGCGCCAGCAGCCAAGCTGAACAGGGGTTGTCCAATGAGCAGTTCTTC. This codes for CASSQAEQGLSNEQFF.

This clone was found a few times. This chain uses TRBV5-6 with TRBJ1-5; 7 bases line up with TRBD1. The CDR3 length is 14 residues. Germline V gene data show CDR1 as SGHDT and CDR2 as YYEEEE. V was clipped by 0 bases and J by 6 bases; unmatched bases: 3. The CDR3 nucleotides read TGTGCCAGCAGCTTGGGACAGGGCCCTCAGCCCCAGCATTTT. Amino acids: CASSLGQGPQPQHF.

This rearrangement joins TRBV11-2 to TRBJ2-7; weak D call: TRBD2 (6 bases). The CDR3 is 13 residues long. The V end was cut by 3 bases, the J end by 6 bases, with 12 bases between. From germline, CDR1 is SGHAT and CDR2 FQNNGV. CDR3 coding DNA: TGTGCCAGCAGCTTCGGGACTTCGGGCGAGCAGTACTTC. Its translation is CASSFGTSGEQYF.

The chain uses TRBV4-1 and TRBJ1-5; D is uncertain. Germline V gene lookup returns CDR1 MGHRA and CDR2 YSYEKL. The CDR3 is 16 residues long. Trimming cost V 0 bases and J 0 bases, with 9 bases left between them. The CDR3 protein is CASSQETPYSNQPQHF. CDR3 coding DNA: TGCGCCAGCAGCCAAGAGACACCCTATAGCAATCAGCCCCAGCATTTT.

This clone was seen a handful of times. The chain is built from TRBV2 and TRBJ2-7; 11 nucleotides line up with TRBD2. With V trimmed by 11 bases and J by 3 bases, 18 bases remained unmatched. The CDR3 length is 17 residues. CDR1 SNHLY and CDR2 FYNNEI come from the germline V gene. The CDR3 is CAGKSPGGLAVYYEQYF. The CDR3, as DNA: TGTGCCGGCAAAAGCCCGGGGGGACTAGCGGTATACTACGAGCAGTACTTC.

The chain combines TRBV7-2 with TRBJ2-2; 8 bases fit TRBD1. In germline, CDR1 is SGHTA, CDR2 FQGNSA. This CDR3 is 14 amino acids long. V lost 6 bases and J lost 5; bases outside the gene matches: 5. The CDR3 DNA follows: TGTGCCAGCAGGATAACAGGGGGGACCGGGGAGCTGTTTTTT. Its protein is CASRITGGTGELFF.

This clone has just a few counts. V usage is TRBV13 and J usage is TRBJ2-7; the match to TRBD1 covers 8 bases. CDR3 length: 14 residues. Looked up from germline, CDR1 is PRHDT and CDR2 is FYEKMQ (reference sequence). V was clipped by 4 bases and J by 5 bases; unmatched bases: 7. This CDR3 is CASSSRTGKDEQYF. The CDR3 coding sequence is TGTGCCAGCAGCTCCCGGACAGGGAAAGACGAGCAGTACTTC.

The gene calls are TRBV10-3 and TRBJ1-1; D is ambiguous. The germline V gene encodes CDR1 ENHRY and CDR2 SYGVKD. CDR3 length: 14 residues. Trimming shortened V by 3 bases and J by 1 base, and 9 bases separated the two germline ends. CDR3 in amino acids: CAISDGRGNTEAFF. The DNA of the CDR3 is TGTGCCATCAGTGATGGTAGAGGGAACACTGAAGCTTTCTTT.

The chain uses TRBV30 and TRBJ1-2, with no clear D. V was cut by 4 bases and J by 4 bases, with 10 bases left in between. Germline loops: CDR1 GTSNPN, CDR2 SVGIG (reference sequence). There are 12 residues in the CDR3. CDR3 sequence: CAWIRLSYGYTF. The CDR3 DNA sequence: TGTGCCTGGATTCGTCTTTCCTATGGCTACACCTTC.

V usage is TRBV7-9 and J usage is TRBJ2-1, with 8 bases fitting TRBD2. Trimming cost V 8 bases and J 6 bases; bases outside gene matches: 6. The CDR3 has 13 amino acids. CDR1 SEHNR and CDR2 FQNEAQ come from the germline V gene (reference sequence). CDR3 residues: CASESGSVNEQFF. CDR3 DNA: TGTGCCAGCGAGAGCGGGAGTGTCAATGAGCAGTTCTTC.

The rearrangement links TRBV19 to TRBJ2-7; TRBD2 matches 9 bases. The CDR3 has 15 amino acids. The trim removed 5 bases at V and 5 bases at J, leaving 10 bases unmatched. CDR1 and CDR2 from the germline V gene are LNHDA and SQIVND (reference sequence). The DNA for the CDR3 is TGTGCCAGTAGTCCCGTAGCGGGGGCTCCCAACGAGCAGTACTTC. Its translation: CASSPVAGAPNEQYF.

This clone was found a few times. The chain uses TRBV7-9 and TRBJ1-4; unclear D gene. V lost 2 bases to trimming and J lost 4 bases, with 11 bases between them. Germline V gene sequence: CDR1 SEHNR, CDR2 FQNEAQ (reference sequence). The CDR3 length is 15 residues. The CDR3 sequence is CASSLNSGDNEKLFF. CDR3 coding DNA: TGTGCCAGCAGCTTAAACTCCGGTGATAATGAAAAACTGTTTTTT.